These 12 T cell receptor beta chains were sequenced from one sample in a study of CD8+CD57+ T cells in acquired aplastic anemia. For CDR3 and TCR beta VDJ profiling, genomic DNA was the template used. One entry per CDR3 protein results from TCRdb running MiXCR on the reads. In the table there are under 350,000 distinct CDR3 sequences, approximately 57% of which are singletons. By flow cytometry, patients selected for sequencing had shown an expansion of CD8+CD57+ cells. Source material: sorted CD4+, CD8+, or CD8+CD57+ T cells (not recorded which) from PBMCs. The origin of the receptors is a human donor with aplastic anemia.

The chain joins TRBV20-1 to TRBJ2-7, with TRBD1 matching over 10 bases. Trimming removed 0 bases from V and 2 bases from J; junction bases left unmatched: 4. Germline CDR1 is DFQATT and CDR2 is SNEGSKA (reference sequence). The length of the CDR3 is 15 residues. In DNA form, the CDR3 reads TGCAGTGCTAGAGACCGGGACAGGGGAACCTACGAGCAGTACTTC. Residues: CSARDRDRGTYEQYF.

The chain uses TRBV15 and TRBJ2-5; unclear D gene. With 3 bases removed from V and 3 bases from J, the gap between germline ends came to 20 bases. Germline lookup yields CDR1 LNHNV and CDR2 YYDKDF (reference sequence). This CDR3 has 17 amino acids. For the CDR3, the DNA is TGTGCCACCAGCAGGGGTCTGGGTGACTCCTTTGAAGAGACCCAGTACTTC. This gives the protein CATSRGLGDSFEETQYF.

This clonotype was counted between two and nine times. This chain links TRBV5-8 with TRBJ1-2; TRBD1 matches at 7 bases. The CDR3 has 15 amino acids. J lost 8 bases, V lost 0 bases, and 10 bases had no gene match. CDR1 is SGHTS, CDR2 YDEGEE, per germline. This chain's CDR3 is CASSLAGTDRTGYTF. In DNA form, the CDR3 reads TGTGCCAGCAGCTTGGCGGGGACAGATCGTACCGGCTACACCTTC.

This clonotype was seen repeatedly, ten times or more. The chain recombines TRBV11-2 with TRBJ2-3; 8 bases line up with TRBD2. Germline-derived CDR1 and CDR2 are SGHAT and FQNNGV. This CDR3 comprises 16 residues. Trimming took 1 base from V and 4 from J; bases not matched to a gene: 7. CDR3: CASSLAASGLPDTQYF. The CDR3 coding sequence is TGTGCCAGCAGCTTAGCGGCTAGCGGGTTGCCAGATACGCAGTATTTT.

As to this clonotype: The germline gene is not matched at one end of the junction; a read error may be the cause. The chain carries TRBV7-9 and TRBJ1-6, with 7 positions matching TRBD1. The germline gives CDR1 SEHNR, CDR2 FQNEAQ (reference sequence). The CDR3 totals 16 residues. The CDR3 coding sequence is TGTGCCAGCAGCTTATGGACAGGAGCCTATAATCCACCCTTCCACTTT. It translates to CASSLWTGAYNPPFHF.

J is TRBJ2-5 and V is TRBV6-2 or TRBV6-3; unclear D gene. V was cut by 8 bases and J by 4 bases, with 14 bases left in between. CDR1 is MNHEY, CDR2 SVGEGT, per germline. The CDR3 is 13 residues long. Here the CDR3 DNA reads TGTGCCAGCTCACCACCGTCTTTAGAGACCCAGTACTTC. Translating gives CASSPPSLETQYF.

The chain combines TRBV28 with TRBJ1-5; D is ambiguous. The V gene's germline CDR1 is MDHEN and CDR2 SYDVKM. Between the trimmed V and J ends, which lost 3 bases and 0 bases, there was a span of 9 bases. The CDR3 runs to 15 residues. This CDR3 is CASSLNGISNQPQHF. The CDR3 DNA reads TGTGCCAGCAGTTTGAACGGGATTAGCAATCAGCCCCAGCATTTT. The whole variable domain, filled in from reference TRBV28 and TRBJ1-5, reads DVKVTQSSRYLVKRTGEKVFLECVQDMDHENMFWYRQDPGLGLRLIYFSYDVKMKEKGDIPEGYSVSREKKERFSLILESASTNQTSMYLCASSLNGISNQPQHFGDGTRLSIL.

This clonotype was seen more than once but under ten times. The rearrangement joins TRBV10-3 to TRBJ2-3; D is uncertain. The V gene lost 4 bases and the J gene lost 1 base, with 6 bases spanning the gap. The CDR3 runs to 13 residues. Germline CDR1 and CDR2: ENHRY and SYGVKD. CDR3 loop: CAISGLGTDTQYF. The CDR3 nucleotides read TGTGCCATCAGTGGGCTGGGCACAGATACGCAGTATTTT.

The V gene is TRBV10-3, the J gene TRBJ2-1; 9 bases agree with TRBD1. The V segment lost 5 bases and the J segment 9 bases; nucleotides outside the gene matches: 8. This CDR3 has 14 residues. CDR1 ENHRY and CDR2 SYGVKD come from the germline V gene. CDR3 in amino acids: CAISTGTGITEQFF. CDR3 nucleotide sequence: TGTGCCATCAGTACCGGGACAGGGATAACTGAGCAGTTCTTC.

This clonotype was observed many times. The germline gene is not matched at one end of the junction; a read error may be the cause. The chain employs TRBV7-8 and TRBJ1-6; 7 bases fit TRBD1. CDR3 length equals 15 residues. The germline V gene encodes CDR1 SGHVS and CDR2 FQNEAQ. CDR3 protein: CASSLGAAQGSLLHF. The CDR3 DNA is TGTGCCAGCAGCTTAGGGGCGGCACAGGGGTCACTCCTCCACTTT. Complete variable domain (other parts from reference TRBV7-8 and TRBJ1-6): GAGVSQSPRYKVAKRGQDVALRCDPISGHVSLFWYQQALGQGPEFLTYFQNEAQLDKSGLPSDRFFAERPEGSVSTLKIQRTQQEDSAVYLCASSLGAAQGSLLHFGNGTRLTVT.

This chain uses TRBV7-9 with TRBJ1-6; D perhaps matches TRBD1 (5 bases). The CDR3 totals 12 residues. Per germline, CDR1 SEHNR and CDR2 FQNEAQ (reference sequence). V shed 9 bases and J shed 6 bases, with 9 bases lying between them. CDR3 protein: CASHDSNSPLHF. The CDR3 DNA sequence: TGTGCCAGTCATGACAGTAATTCACCCCTCCACTTT.

This sequence joins TRBV5-1 and TRBJ2-6; 7 positions agree with TRBD1. V was pared by 7 bases and J by 2 bases, with 6 bases of the junction left unmatched. CDR1 SGHRS and CDR2 YFSETQ come from the germline V gene. This CDR3 comprises 15 residues. CDR3 protein: CASGLQGAGANVLTF. As DNA, the CDR3 is TGCGCCAGCGGCCTTCAGGGGGCTGGGGCCAACGTCCTGACTTTC.